Listed here is a single T cell receptor beta chain. Its antigen remains unidentified. This specimen comes from a study of blood T cells in healthy people across ages. J lost 3 bases, V lost 0 bases, and 3 bases had no gene match. Germline V gene sequence: CDR1 SGHTA, CDR2 FQGNSA. This CDR3 contains 16 residues. The study's findings and limits: TCR beta diversity correlated strongly with naive T cell percentage. Estimated diversity across one million T cells was deemed an underestimate.

Alongside a J-beta primer mix, a sample-barcoded 5' primer served in a second PCR lasting roughly 7 to 11 cycles. Tags on each cDNA molecule came from a template-switch adaptor with 12 random nucleotides. TCRdb re-derived calls from the 5' RACE reads in MiXCR, one entry per CDR3 protein. Altogether about 1.5 million distinct CDR3 sequences are present, 35% to 45% being singletons, with the ten largest covering more than 4%. The clonotype originates from a woman under 30 in good health. The sequencing input was blood. The chain links TRBV7-2 to TRBJ2-7; 12 bases line up with TRBD2. CDR3 in DNA: TGTGCCAGCAGCTTAGCGTCTAGCGGGAGGGACTACGAGCAGTACTTC. Its protein is CASSLASSGRDYEQYF.